The clone carrying this T cell receptor beta chain was seen a single time. The antigen is not known. TCRdb redid the calling of the 5' RACE reads with MiXCR, one entry per CDR3 protein. Counted here are tens of thousands of distinct CDR3 sequences, about an eighth occurring once; the ten biggest clones make up 1.5% to 2%. Germline lookup yields CDR1 DFQATT and CDR2 SNEGSKA (reference sequence). V lost 1 base, J lost 7 bases, and 11 bases lay in between. The CDR3 has 13 amino acids. This sample stems from a study of neurological immune-mediated disorders. Study-wide findings and caveats: Multiple sclerosis was found to have the least TCR clonal expansion, below healthy controls, and HTLV-1-associated myelopathy the most.

This chain connects TRBV20-1 to TRBJ2-1; D not resolved. The sequencing input was PBMCs. The sequence came from a man in his 60s in good health. The CDR3 nucleotides are TGCAGTGCTAGAGGCACGAGGATGAATGAGCAGTTCTTC. Amino acid sequence: CSARGTRMNEQFF.